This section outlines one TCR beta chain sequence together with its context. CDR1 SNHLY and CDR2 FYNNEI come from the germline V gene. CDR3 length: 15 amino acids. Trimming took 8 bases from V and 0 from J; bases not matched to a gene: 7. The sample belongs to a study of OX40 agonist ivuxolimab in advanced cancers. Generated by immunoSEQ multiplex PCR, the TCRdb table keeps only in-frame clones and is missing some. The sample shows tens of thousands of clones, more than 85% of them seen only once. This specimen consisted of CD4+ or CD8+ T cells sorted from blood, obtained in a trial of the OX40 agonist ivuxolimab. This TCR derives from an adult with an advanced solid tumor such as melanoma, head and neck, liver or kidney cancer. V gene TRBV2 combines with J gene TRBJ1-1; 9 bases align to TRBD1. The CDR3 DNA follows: TGTGCCAGCCTAGGGACAGGGACGTTGAACACTGAAGCTTTCTTT. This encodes CASLGTGTLNTEAFF.